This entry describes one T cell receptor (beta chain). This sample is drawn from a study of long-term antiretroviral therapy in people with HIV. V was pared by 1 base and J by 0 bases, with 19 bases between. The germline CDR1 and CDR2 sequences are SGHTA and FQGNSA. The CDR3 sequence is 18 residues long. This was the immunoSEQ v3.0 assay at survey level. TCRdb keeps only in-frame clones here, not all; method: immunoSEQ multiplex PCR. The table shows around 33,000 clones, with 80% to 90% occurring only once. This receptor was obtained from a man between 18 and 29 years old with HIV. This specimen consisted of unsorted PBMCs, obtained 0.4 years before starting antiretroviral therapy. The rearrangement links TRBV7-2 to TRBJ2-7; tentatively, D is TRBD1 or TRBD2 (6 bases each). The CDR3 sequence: CASSLDGRGFSGSYEQYF. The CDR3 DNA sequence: TGTGCCAGCAGCTTAGATGGCAGGGGATTTAGCGGCTCCTACGAGCAGTACTTC. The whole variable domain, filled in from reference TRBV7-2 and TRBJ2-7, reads GAGVSQSPSNKVTEKGKDVELRCDPISGHTALYWYRQSLGQGLEFLIYFQGNSAPDKSGLPSDRFSAERTGGSVSTLTIQRTQQEDSAVYLCASSLDGRGFSGSYEQYFGPGTRLTVT.